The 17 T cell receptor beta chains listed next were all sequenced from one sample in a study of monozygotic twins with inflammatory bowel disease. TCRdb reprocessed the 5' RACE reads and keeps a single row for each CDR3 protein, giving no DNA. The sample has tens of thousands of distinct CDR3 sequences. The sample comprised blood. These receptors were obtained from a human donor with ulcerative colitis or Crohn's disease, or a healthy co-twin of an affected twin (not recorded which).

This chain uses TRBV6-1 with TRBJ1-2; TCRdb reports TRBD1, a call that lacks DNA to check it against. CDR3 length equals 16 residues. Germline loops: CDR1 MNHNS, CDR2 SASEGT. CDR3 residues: CASRSSRTGWARGYTF.

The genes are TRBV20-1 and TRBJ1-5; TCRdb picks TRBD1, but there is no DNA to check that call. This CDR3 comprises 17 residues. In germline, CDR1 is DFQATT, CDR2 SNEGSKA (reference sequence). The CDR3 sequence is CSARDPGWTGGGQPQHF.

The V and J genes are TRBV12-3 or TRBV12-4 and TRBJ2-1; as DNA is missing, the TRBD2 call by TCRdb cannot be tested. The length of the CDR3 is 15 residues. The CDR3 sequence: CASSERSGGVNEQFF.

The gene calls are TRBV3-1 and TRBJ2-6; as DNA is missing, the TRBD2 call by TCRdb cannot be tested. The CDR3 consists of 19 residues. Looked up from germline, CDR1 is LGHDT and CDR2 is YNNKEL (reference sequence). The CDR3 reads CASSKSFGVSGTGANVLTF.

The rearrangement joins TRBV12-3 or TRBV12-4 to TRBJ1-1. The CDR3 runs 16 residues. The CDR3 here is CASSYGGGGQNTEAFF.

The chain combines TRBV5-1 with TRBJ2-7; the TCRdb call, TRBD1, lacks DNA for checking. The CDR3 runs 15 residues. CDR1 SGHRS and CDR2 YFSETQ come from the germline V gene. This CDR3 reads CASSSTGQGFREQYF.

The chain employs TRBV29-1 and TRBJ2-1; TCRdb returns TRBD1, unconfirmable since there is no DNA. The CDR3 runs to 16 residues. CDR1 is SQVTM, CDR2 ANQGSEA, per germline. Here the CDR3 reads CSVHVEGINSYNEQFF.

The CDR3: CASSQATGTYGYTF. V usage is TRBV3-1 and J usage is TRBJ1-2; with no DNA, the TCRdb D assignment of TRBD1 cannot be verified. The CDR3 spans 14 residues. The germline CDR1 and CDR2 sequences are LGHDT and YNNKEL (reference sequence).

The CDR3: CASSTQLGTGVDYGYTF. The chain uses TRBV5-1 and TRBJ1-2; the D call of TRBD1 rests on TCRdb alone, since no DNA is present to check it. This CDR3 has 17 amino acids. Germline lookup yields CDR1 SGHRS and CDR2 YFSETQ.

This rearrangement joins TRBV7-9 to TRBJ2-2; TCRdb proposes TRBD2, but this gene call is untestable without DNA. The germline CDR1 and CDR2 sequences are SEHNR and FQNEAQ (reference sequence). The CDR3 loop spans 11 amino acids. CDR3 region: CASTLVGELFF. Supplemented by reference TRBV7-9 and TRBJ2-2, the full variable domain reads DTGVSQNPRHKITKRGQNVTFRCDPISEHNRLYWYRQTLGQGPEFLTYFQNEAQLEKSRLLSDRFSAERPKGSFSTLEIQRTEQGDSAMYLCASTLVGELFFGEGSRLTVL.

The CDR3: CSARPGTGGYEQYF. The chain has TRBV20-1 and TRBJ2-7; as DNA is missing, the TRBD1 call by TCRdb cannot be tested. The CDR3 consists of 14 residues. The germline V gene encodes CDR1 DFQATT and CDR2 SNEGSKA (reference sequence).

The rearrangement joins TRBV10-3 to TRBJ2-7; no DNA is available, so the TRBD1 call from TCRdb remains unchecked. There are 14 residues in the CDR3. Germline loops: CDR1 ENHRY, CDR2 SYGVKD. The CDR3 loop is CAISNRDNSYEQYF.

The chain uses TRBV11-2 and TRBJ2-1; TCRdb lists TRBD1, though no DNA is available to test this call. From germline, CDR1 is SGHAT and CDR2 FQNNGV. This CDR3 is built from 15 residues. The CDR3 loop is CASRALTGTYNEQFF.

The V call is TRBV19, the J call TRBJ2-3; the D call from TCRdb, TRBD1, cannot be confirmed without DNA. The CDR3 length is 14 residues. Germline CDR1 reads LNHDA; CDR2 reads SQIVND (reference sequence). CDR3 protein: CASGRGPGTDTQYF.

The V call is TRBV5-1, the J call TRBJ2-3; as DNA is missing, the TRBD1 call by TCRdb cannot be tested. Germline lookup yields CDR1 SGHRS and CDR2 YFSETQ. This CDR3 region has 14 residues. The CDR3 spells CASRWDSLTDTQYF.

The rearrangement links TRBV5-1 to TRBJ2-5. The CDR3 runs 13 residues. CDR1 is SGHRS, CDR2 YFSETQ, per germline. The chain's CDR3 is CASSLGPQETQYF.

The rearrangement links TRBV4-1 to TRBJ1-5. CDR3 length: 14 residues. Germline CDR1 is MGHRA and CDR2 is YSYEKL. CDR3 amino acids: CASSQVGGPKPQHF.